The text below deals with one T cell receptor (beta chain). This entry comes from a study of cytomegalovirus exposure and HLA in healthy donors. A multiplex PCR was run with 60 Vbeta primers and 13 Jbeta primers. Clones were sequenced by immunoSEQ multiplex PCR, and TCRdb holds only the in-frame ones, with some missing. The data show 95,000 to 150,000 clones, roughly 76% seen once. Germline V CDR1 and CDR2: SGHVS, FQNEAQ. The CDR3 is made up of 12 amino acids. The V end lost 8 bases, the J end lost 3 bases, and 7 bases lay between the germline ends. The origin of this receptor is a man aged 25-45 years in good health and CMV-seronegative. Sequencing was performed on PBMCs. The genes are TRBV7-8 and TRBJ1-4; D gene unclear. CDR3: CASRRPNEKLFF. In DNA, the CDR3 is TGTGCCAGCCGGCGGCCTAATGAAAAACTGTTTTTT.